This T cell receptor (beta chain) was sequenced for a study of blood T cell repertoires in COVID-19. Whole-study context: Samples representing acute and convalescent COVID-19 were sourced from the United States, Italy and Spain.

In the authors' workflow: Reference gene primers were amplified, and this amplification served to estimate nucleated cell counts. Repertoires were generated with immunoSEQ multiplex PCR, while TCRdb's copy carries only in-frame clones and drops some. V and J calls plus clone size are reproduced from that table; the DNA served to infer D and trimming. The table shows a few hundred thousand clones, with roughly 84% occurring only once. Losses at the gene ends were 6 bases for V and 6 bases for J; bases not matched to a gene: 7. This CDR3 comprises 12 residues. Germline V gene lookup returns CDR1 SQVTM and CDR2 ANQGSEA.

The sequence came from a man aged 40-49 years who had recovered from COVID-19. The sequencing input was peripheral blood. The chain joins TRBV29-1 to TRBJ2-7; 8 positions agree with TRBD1. DNA of the CDR3: TGCAGCGTCGACAGGGGTTCCGGCGAGCAGTACTTC. It translates to CSVDRGSGEQYF.